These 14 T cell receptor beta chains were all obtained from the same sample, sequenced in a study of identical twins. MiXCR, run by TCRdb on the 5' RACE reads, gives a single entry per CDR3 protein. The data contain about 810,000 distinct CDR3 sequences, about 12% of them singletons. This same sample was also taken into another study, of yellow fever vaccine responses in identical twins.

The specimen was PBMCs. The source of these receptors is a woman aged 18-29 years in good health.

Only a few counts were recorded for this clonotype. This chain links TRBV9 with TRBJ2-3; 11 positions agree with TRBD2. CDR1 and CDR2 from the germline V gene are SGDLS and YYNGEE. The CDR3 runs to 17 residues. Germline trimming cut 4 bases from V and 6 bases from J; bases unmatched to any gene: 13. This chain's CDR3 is CASSPTWLAGGGDTQYF. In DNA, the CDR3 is TGTGCCAGCAGCCCAACGTGGTTAGCGGGAGGGGGTGATACGCAGTATTTT.

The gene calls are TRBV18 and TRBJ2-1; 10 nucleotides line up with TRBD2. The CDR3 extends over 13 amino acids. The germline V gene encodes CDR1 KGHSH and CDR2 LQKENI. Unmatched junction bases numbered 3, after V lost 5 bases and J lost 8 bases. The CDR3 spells CASSIAGGDEQFF. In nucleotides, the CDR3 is TGTGCCAGCTCAATAGCGGGGGGCGATGAGCAGTTCTTC.

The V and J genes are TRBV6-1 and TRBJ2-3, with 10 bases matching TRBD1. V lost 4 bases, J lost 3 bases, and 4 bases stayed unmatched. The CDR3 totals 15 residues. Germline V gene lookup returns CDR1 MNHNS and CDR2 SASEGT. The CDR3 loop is CASSARTGGTDTQYF. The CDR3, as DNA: TGTGCCAGCAGTGCCCGGACAGGGGGGACAGATACGCAGTATTTT.

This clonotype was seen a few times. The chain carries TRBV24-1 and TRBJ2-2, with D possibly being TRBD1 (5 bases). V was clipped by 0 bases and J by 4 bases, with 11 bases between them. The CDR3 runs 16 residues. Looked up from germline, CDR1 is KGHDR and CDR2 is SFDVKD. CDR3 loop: CATSDLLGRGTGELFF. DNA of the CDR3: TGTGCCACCAGTGATTTGTTGGGGCGCGGCACCGGGGAGCTGTTTTTT.

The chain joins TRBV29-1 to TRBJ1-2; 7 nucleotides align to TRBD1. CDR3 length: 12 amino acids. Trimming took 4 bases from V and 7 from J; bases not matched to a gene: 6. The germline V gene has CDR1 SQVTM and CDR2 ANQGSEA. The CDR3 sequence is CSVAGGGGGYTF. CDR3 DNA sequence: TGCAGCGTTGCAGGGGGAGGGGGTGGCTACACCTTC. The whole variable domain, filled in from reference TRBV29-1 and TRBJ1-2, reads SAVISQKPSRDICQRGTSLTIQCQVDSQVTMMFWYRQQPGQSLTLIATANQGSEATYESGFVIDKFPISRPNLTFSTLTVSNMSPEDSSIYLCSVAGGGGGYTFGSGTRLTVV.

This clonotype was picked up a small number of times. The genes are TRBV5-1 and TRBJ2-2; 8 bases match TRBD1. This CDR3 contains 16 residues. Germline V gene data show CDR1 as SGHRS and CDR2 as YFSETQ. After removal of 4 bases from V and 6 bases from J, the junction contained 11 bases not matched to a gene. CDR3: CASSTDREIIAGELFF. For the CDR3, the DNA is TGCGCCAGCAGCACGGACAGGGAGATCATAGCCGGGGAGCTGTTTTTT.

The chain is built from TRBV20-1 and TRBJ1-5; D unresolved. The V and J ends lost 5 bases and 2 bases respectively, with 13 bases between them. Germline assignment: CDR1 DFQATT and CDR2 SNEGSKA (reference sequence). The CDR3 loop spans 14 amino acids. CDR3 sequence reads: CSAVPAAGNQPQHF. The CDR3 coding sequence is TGCAGTGCTGTCCCAGCGGCGGGCAATCAGCCCCAGCATTTT.

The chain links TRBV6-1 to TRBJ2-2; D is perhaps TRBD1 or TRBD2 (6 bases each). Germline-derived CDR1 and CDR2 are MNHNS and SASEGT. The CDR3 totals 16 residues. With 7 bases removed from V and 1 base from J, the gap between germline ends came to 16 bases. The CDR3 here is CASTLRGGGNTGELFF. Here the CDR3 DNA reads TGTGCCAGCACCCTTCGTGGAGGGGGGAACACCGGGGAGCTGTTTTTT.

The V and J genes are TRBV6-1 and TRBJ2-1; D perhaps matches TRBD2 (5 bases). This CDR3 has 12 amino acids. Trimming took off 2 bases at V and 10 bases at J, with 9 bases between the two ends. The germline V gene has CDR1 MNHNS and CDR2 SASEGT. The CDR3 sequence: CASSETLAEQFF. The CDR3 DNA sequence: TGTGCCAGCAGTGAAACTTTAGCGGAGCAGTTCTTC.

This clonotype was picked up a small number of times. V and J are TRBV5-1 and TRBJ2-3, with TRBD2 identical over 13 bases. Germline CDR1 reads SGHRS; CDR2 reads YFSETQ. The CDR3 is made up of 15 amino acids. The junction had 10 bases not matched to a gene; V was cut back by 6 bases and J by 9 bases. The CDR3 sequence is CASNQAGTSGTTQYF. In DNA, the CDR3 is TGCGCCAGCAACCAGGCGGGGACTAGCGGGACCACGCAGTATTTT. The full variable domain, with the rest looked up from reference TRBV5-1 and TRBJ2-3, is KAGVTQTPRYLIKTRGQQVTLSCSPISGHRSVSWYQQTPGQGLQFLFEYFSETQRNKGNFPGRFSGRQFSNSRSEMNVSTLELGDSALYLCASNQAGTSGTTQYFGPGTRLTVL.

The CDR3 DNA is TGTGCCACCAGCAGAGGCCAGGCTAGCGGGAGTATCTATGAGCAGTTCTTC. It translates to CATSRGQASGSIYEQFF. This chain joins TRBV15 and TRBJ2-1; 10 bases match TRBD2. The CDR3 length is 17 residues. Germline lookup yields CDR1 LNHNV and CDR2 YYDKDF (reference sequence). With V trimmed by 1 base and J by 8 bases, 11 bases remained unmatched. The full variable domain, rest sourced from reference TRBV15 and TRBJ2-1, is DAMVIQNPRYQVTQFGKPVTLSCSQTLNHNVMYWYQQKSSQAPKLLFHYYDKDFNNEADTPDNFQSRRPNTSFCFLDIRSPGLGDTAMYLCATSRGQASGSIYEQFFGPGTRLTVL.

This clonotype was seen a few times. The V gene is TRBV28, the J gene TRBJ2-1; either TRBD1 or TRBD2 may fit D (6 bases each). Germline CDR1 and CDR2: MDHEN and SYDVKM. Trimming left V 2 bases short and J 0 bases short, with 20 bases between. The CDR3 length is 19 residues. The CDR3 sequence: CASSLRGVWAPSSYNEQFF. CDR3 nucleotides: TGTGCCAGCAGTTTAAGGGGGGTTTGGGCGCCGAGCTCCTACAATGAGCAGTTCTTC.

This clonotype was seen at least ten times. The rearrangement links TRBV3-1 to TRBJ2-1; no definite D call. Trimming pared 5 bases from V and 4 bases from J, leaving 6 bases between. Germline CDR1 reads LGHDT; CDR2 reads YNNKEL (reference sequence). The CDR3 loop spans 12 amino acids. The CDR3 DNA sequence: TGTGCCAGCAGCTCTATTTACAATGAGCAGTTCTTC. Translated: CASSSIYNEQFF.

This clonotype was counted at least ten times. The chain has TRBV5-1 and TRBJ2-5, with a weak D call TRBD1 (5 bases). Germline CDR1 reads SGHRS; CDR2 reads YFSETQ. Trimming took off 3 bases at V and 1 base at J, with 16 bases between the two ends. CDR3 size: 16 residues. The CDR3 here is CASSYDPLGPQETQYF. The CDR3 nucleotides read TGCGCCAGCAGCTACGACCCTTTGGGGCCCCAAGAGACCCAGTACTTC.